Below are 16 T cell receptor beta chains sequenced from a single sample in a study of blood T cell repertoires in COVID-19. The assay was immunoSEQ multiplex PCR, and TCRdb's table has in-frame clones only and misses some. The top ten clones hold 3% to 4% of a sample with 100,000 to 150,000 clones, about 89% of them seen once. Material for sequencing was peripheral blood. These TCRs come from a woman aged 55-70 years with acute or convalescent COVID-19.

The V and J genes are TRBV4-1 and TRBJ2-6; D remains unclear. V lost 0 bases and J 0 bases, leaving 6 bases between the germline ends. This CDR3 contains 16 residues. Germline assignment: CDR1 MGHRA and CDR2 YSYEKL. CDR3 nucleotides: TGCGCCAGCAGCCAAGATAGACACTCTGGGGCCAACGTCCTGACTTTC. Protein sequence: CASSQDRHSGANVLTF.

The rearrangement links TRBV6-5 to TRBJ1-1; maybe TRBD1 (6 bases). The CDR3 runs 13 residues. The germline V and J ends were trimmed by 6 bases and 9 bases, with 17 bases remaining between them. The germline V gene encodes CDR1 MNHEY and CDR2 SVGAGI. This chain's CDR3 is CASSRPDRSQAFF. The CDR3, as DNA: TGTGCCAGCAGCCGCCCTGACAGGTCTCAAGCTTTCTTT.

This chain uses TRBV3-1 (or the pseudogene TRBV3-2) with TRBJ2-2; D unresolved. The CDR3 extends over 13 amino acids. Trimming removed 6 bases from V and 2 bases from J, with 7 bases in between. Germline assignment: CDR1 LGHDT and CDR2 YNNKEL (reference sequence). CDR3 DNA: TGTGCCAGCAGTCAACTTAACACCGGGGAGCTGTTTTTT. This encodes CASSQLNTGELFF.

Here the CDR3 DNA reads TGTGCCAGCAGCGACCCCCAAGCGGGAGGAAGAGATACGCAGTATTTT. Translation: CASSDPQAGGRDTQYF. The rearrangement joins TRBV11-3 to TRBJ2-3; TRBD2 matches 9 bases. Per the germline V gene, CDR1 is SGHNT and CDR2 is YENEEA. V shed 5 bases, J shed 5 bases, and the junction held 11 bases outside the gene matches. The CDR3 contains 16 residues.

The chain joins TRBV28 to TRBJ2-3, with TRBD1 matching over 10 bases. The CDR3 runs 15 residues. Germline CDR1 is MDHEN and CDR2 is SYDVKM. The V segment lost 5 bases and the J segment 5 bases; nucleotides outside the gene matches: 7. CDR3 in DNA: TGTGCCAGCAGTCACGACAGGGGGCCGAGAGATACGCAGTATTTT. This sequence encodes CASSHDRGPRDTQYF.

V is TRBV7-9 and J is TRBJ2-1, with 9 bases fitting TRBD2. Germline loops: CDR1 SEHNR, CDR2 FQNEAQ (reference sequence). J lost 7 bases, V lost 0 bases, and 7 bases had no gene match. The length of the CDR3 is 16 residues. CDR3 coding DNA: TGTGCCAGCAGCTTAGCTAGCGGGAGTATGAGTAATGAGCAGTTCTTC. It yields the protein CASSLASGSMSNEQFF.

This clone was seen once. V and J are TRBV18 and TRBJ2-1; 10 positions agree with TRBD2. The CDR3 covers 16 residues. Germline V lookup: CDR1 KGHSH, CDR2 LQKENI. The J segment lost 5 bases and the V segment lost 3 bases, leaving 7 bases of the junction unmatched. The CDR3 is CASSPTAGGPHNEQFF. The CDR3 DNA is TGTGCCAGCTCACCGACAGCGGGAGGGCCCCACAATGAGCAGTTCTTC.

This clone appeared once. The rearrangement links TRBV6-1 to TRBJ1-5; D unclear. The CDR3 spans 13 residues. Trimming took off 2 bases at V and 7 bases at J, with 9 bases between the two ends. Looked up from germline, CDR1 is MNHNS and CDR2 is SASEGT. The CDR3 bases are TGTGCCAGCAGTGAAAGGAGGTTGCAGCCCCAGCATTTT. This translates into CASSERRLQPQHF.

The CDR3 DNA is TGTGCCAGCACGTTACAGGGGACGTCCTACAATGAGCAGTTCTTC. Translating it yields CASTLQGTSYNEQFF. The chain uses TRBV6-5 and TRBJ2-1; 7 nucleotides agree with TRBD1. The V segment lost 7 bases and the J segment 1 base; nucleotides outside the gene matches: 7. From germline, CDR1 is MNHEY and CDR2 SVGAGI. The CDR3 consists of 15 residues.

The V and J genes are TRBV14 and TRBJ2-5; 7 nucleotides agree with TRBD1. With 1 base clipped from V and 0 bases from J, the junction kept 8 bases outside the gene matches. CDR1 is SGHDN, CDR2 FVKESK, per germline. The CDR3 has 17 amino acids. The CDR3 is CASSQGDSPRYQETQYF. Here the CDR3 DNA reads TGTGCCAGCAGCCAAGGGGACAGTCCTCGGTACCAAGAGACCCAGTACTTC.

The CDR3 is CASSSRTSAKQETQYF. CDR3 DNA sequence: TGTGCCAGCAGCTCCCGGACTAGCGCGAAACAAGAGACCCAGTACTTC. This rearrangement joins TRBV7-9 to TRBJ2-5, with TRBD2 matching over 9 bases. Trimming cost V 4 bases and J 2 bases; bases outside gene matches: 8. The CDR3 sequence is 16 residues long. Germline values: CDR1 SEHNR, CDR2 FQNEAQ (reference sequence).

The CDR3 region has the DNA TGTGCCAGCTCTAGCCGGGACTTCAATCAGCCCCAGCATTTT. This encodes CASSSRDFNQPQHF. J is TRBJ1-5 and V is TRBV19; a weak D match, TRBD1 (5 bases). Trimming cost V 9 bases and J 3 bases, with 15 bases left between them. The CDR3 is 14 residues long. CDR1 is LNHDA, CDR2 SQIVND, per germline (reference sequence).

The CDR3 loop reads CASSSGSGGTDTQYF. CDR3 bases: TGTGCCAGCAGCTCGGGGAGCGGGGGCACAGATACGCAGTATTTT. The chain has TRBV11-1 and TRBJ2-3, with 7 bases identical to TRBD2. Germline assignment: CDR1 SGHAT and CDR2 FQDESV (reference sequence). V gave up 4 bases and J gave up 1 base; unmatched junction bases: 5. This CDR3 is 15 amino acids long.

Notes on this clone: Different DNA sequences within this sample yield the same CDR3. The rearrangement joins TRBV15 to TRBJ1-1; 9 bases align to TRBD1. Per germline, CDR1 LNHNV and CDR2 YYDKDF (reference sequence). The CDR3 runs 14 residues. V lost 3 bases and J lost 1; bases outside the gene matches: 0. CDR3 amino acids: CATSRDRGNTEAFF. The CDR3 nucleotides are TGTGCCACCAGCAGGGACAGGGGGAACACTGAAGCTTTCTTT.

The chain recombines TRBV3-1 (or the pseudogene TRBV3-2) with TRBJ2-6, with 10 nucleotides matching TRBD2. Germline V CDR1 and CDR2: LGHDT, YNNKEL (reference sequence). V shed 4 bases and J 2 bases; nucleotides not matched to a gene: 8. The CDR3 sequence is 18 residues long. In DNA, the CDR3 is TGTGCCAGCAGCCCGCGACTAGCGGGTGGGACTGGGGCCAACGTCCTGACTTTC. Encoded protein: CASSPRLAGGTGANVLTF.

This clone was counted a few times. The chain uses TRBV6-5 and TRBJ1-2, with 8 bases matching TRBD1. Germline loops: CDR1 MNHEY, CDR2 SVGAGI. CDR3 size: 12 residues. Germline trimming cut 6 bases from V and 8 bases from J; bases unmatched to any gene: 5. This CDR3 reads CASSQGAQGYTF. The CDR3 DNA follows: TGTGCCAGCAGCCAGGGGGCGCAAGGCTACACCTTC.